The subject of this entry is one TCR beta chain. Assay: immunoSEQ multiplex PCR; the TCRdb copy retains only in-frame clones and omits some. The table has around 100,000 clones, approximately 90% seen once. This sample was taken from a study of T cell responses to AZD1222 COVID-19 vaccine. The germline gives CDR1 SGHTA, CDR2 FQGNSA. The CDR3 runs 14 residues. Trimming removed 1 base at V and 0 bases at J, with 3 bases between. The rearrangement links TRBV7-2 to TRBJ2-2; no clear D gene. This specimen was peripheral blood, taken on day 0 of AZD1222 vaccination. This sequence was found in an adult in good health. As DNA, the CDR3 is TGTGCCAGCAGCTTAGATCCGAACACCGGGGAGCTGTTTTTT. Its translation: CASSLDPNTGELFF. The full variable domain, rest sourced from reference TRBV7-2 and TRBJ2-2, is GAGVSQSPSNKVTEKGKDVELRCDPISGHTALYWYRQSLGQGLEFLIYFQGNSAPDKSGLPSDRFSAERTGGSVSTLTIQRTQQEDSAVYLCASSLDPNTGELFFGEGSRLTVL.